This record concerns one TCR beta chain sequence. The data derive from a study of blood T cell repertoires in COVID-19. Study-level information: The samples span acute and convalescent COVID-19 from the United States, Italy and Spain.

In germline, CDR1 is MGHDK, CDR2 SYGVNS. This CDR3 has 15 amino acids. V was shortened by 6 bases and J by 2 bases, with 16 bases between the two germline ends. The repertoire was sequenced with immunoSEQ multiplex PCR; TCRdb's copy has only in-frame clones and lacks some. The data contain some 99,000 clones, around 80% of them seen just once; the ten biggest clones take up approximately 25%. This receptor was identified in a man aged 70 or older with acute or convalescent COVID-19. The chain couples TRBV25-1 to TRBJ1-2; tentative D call: TRBD1 (5 bases). The specimen sequenced was peripheral blood. The CDR3 sequence is CASRKGQGRNYGYTF. DNA for the CDR3: TGTGCCAGCAGAAAGGGGCAGGGAAGAAACTATGGCTACACCTTC.